This TCR beta chain was captured by sequencing in a study of OX40 agonist ivuxolimab in advanced cancers. Study results and limitations: Clonal expansion among partial responders at 0.1-3.0 mg/kg ranked near the lowest.

TCRdb's table, derived via immunoSEQ multiplex PCR, lists solely in-frame clones and lacks some. The table includes about 69,000 clones, about 80% detected once. About this clone itself: What it binds is unknown.

The CDR3 runs 14 residues. The V gene's germline CDR1 is SGDLS and CDR2 YYNGEE. The J segment lost 7 bases and the V segment lost 2 bases, leaving 6 bases of the junction unmatched. The chain combines TRBV9 with TRBJ2-7; 10 positions match TRBD1. Here the sequenced sample was CD4+ or CD8+ T cells sorted from blood, taken in a trial of the OX40 agonist ivuxolimab. The clonotype was recovered from an adult with an advanced solid tumor such as melanoma, head and neck, liver or kidney cancer. The CDR3 spells CASSVTDRGKEQYF. In DNA form, the CDR3 reads TGTGCCAGCAGCGTCACGGACAGGGGGAAAGAGCAGTACTTC. Full variable domain (rest looked up from reference TRBV9 and TRBJ2-7): DSGVTQTPKHLITATGQRVTLRCSPRSGDLSVYWYQQSLDQGLQFLIQYYNGEERAKGNILERFSAQQFPDLHSELNLSSLELGDSALYFCASSVTDRGKEQYFGPGTRLTVT.